Described below is a single T cell receptor (beta chain) sequence and its context. Its target is not known. Germline CDR1 MNHNS, CDR2 SASEGT. This CDR3 spans 13 amino acids. Trimming removed 3 bases from V and 2 bases from J; junction bases left unmatched: 1. This entry comes from a study of cytomegalovirus exposure and HLA in healthy donors. Study results and limitations: When analyzed later, the rates of TCR association showed variation by HLA locus, with DRB1 the most and HLA-C the fewest. Later analysis showed most CMV-associated TCR beta chains appearing HLA-restricted. A previous analysis found most TCR beta V segments productive roughly 87% or roughly 30% of the time.

PCR amplification relied on 60 Vbeta primers (plus 13 Jbeta primers). Generated by immunoSEQ multiplex PCR, the TCRdb table keeps only in-frame clones and is missing some. The sample yields approximately 85,000 clones, more than 65% seen once. Everyone who donated was a healthy bone marrow donor. The chain links TRBV6-1 to TRBJ2-7; TRBD2 aligns across 7 bases. The sequence was collected from a woman aged 40 to 50 in good health and CMV-seropositive. Sequencing was performed on PBMCs. The CDR3 here is CASSDGGAYEQYF. In nucleotides, the CDR3 is TGTGCCAGCAGTGATGGGGGGGCCTACGAGCAGTACTTC.